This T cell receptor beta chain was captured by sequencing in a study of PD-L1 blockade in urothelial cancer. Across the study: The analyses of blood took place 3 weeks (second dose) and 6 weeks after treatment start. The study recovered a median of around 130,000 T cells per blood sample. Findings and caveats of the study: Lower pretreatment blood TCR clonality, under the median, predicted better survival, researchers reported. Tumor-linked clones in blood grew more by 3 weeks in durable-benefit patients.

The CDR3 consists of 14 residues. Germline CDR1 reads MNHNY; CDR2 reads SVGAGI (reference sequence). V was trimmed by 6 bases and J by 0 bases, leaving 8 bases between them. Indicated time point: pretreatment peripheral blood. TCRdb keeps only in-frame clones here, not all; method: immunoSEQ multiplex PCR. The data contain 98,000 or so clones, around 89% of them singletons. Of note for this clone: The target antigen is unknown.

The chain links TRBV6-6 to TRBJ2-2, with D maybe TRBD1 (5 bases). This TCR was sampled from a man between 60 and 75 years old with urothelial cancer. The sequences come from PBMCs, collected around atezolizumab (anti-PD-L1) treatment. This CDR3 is CASRQVANTGELFF. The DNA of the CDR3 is TGTGCCAGCAGACAGGTCGCGAACACCGGGGAGCTGTTTTTT.